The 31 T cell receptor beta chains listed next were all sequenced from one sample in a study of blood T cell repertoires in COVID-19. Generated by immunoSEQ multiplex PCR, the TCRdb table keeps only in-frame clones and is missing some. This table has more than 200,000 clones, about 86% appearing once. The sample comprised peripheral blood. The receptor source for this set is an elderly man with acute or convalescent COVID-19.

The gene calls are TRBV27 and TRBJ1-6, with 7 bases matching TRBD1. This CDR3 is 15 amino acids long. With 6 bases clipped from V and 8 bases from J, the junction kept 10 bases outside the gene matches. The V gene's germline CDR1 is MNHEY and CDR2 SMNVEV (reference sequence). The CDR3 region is CASRTNRDSYSPLHF. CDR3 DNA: TGTGCCAGCAGGACGAATCGGGACAGCTATTCACCCCTCCACTTT.

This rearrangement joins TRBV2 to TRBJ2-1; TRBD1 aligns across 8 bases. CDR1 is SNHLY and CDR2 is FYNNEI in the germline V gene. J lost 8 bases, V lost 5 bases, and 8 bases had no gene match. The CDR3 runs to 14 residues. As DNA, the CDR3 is TGTGCCAGCAGTCGCAGGGGGCCCCGGGATGAGCAGTTCTTC. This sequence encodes CASSRRGPRDEQFF.

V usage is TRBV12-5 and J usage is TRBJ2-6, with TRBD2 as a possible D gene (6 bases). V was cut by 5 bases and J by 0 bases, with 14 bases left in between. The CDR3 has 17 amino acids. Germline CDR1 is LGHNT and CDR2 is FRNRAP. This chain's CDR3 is CASGPGTFSSGANVLTF. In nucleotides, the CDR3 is TGTGCTAGTGGTCCCGGGACTTTTAGCTCTGGGGCCAACGTCCTGACTTTC.

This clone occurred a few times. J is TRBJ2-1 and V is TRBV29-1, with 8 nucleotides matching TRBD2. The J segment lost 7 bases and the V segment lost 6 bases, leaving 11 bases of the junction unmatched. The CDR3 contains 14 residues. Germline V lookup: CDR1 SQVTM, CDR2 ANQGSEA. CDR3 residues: CSVLLADPGNEQFF. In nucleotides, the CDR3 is TGCAGCGTCCTACTAGCGGACCCGGGGAATGAGCAGTTCTTC.

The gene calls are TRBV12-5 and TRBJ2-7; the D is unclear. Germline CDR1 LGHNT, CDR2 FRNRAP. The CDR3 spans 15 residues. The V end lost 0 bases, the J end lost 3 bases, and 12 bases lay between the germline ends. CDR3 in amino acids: CASGLVLARHYEQYF. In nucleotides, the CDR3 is TGTGCTAGTGGTTTGGTACTGGCGAGACACTACGAGCAGTACTTC.

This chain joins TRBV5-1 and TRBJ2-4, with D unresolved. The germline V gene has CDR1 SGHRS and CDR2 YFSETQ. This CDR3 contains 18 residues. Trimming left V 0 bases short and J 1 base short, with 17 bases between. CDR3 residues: CASSLDGGSIDAKNIQYF. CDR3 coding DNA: TGCGCCAGCAGCTTGGACGGCGGTAGTATAGATGCCAAAAACATTCAGTACTTC. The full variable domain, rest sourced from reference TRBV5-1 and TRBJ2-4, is KAGVTQTPRYLIKTRGQQVTLSCSPISGHRSVSWYQQTPGQGLQFLFEYFSETQRNKGNFPGRFSGRQFSNSRSEMNVSTLELGDSALYLCASSLDGGSIDAKNIQYFGAGTRLSVL.

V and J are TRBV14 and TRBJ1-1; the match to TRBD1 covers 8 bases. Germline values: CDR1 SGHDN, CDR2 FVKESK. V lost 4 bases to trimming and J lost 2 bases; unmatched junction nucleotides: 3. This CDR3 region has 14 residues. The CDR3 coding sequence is TGTGCCAGCAGCCGGACAGGGCTCAACACTGAAGCTTTCTTT. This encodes CASSRTGLNTEAFF.

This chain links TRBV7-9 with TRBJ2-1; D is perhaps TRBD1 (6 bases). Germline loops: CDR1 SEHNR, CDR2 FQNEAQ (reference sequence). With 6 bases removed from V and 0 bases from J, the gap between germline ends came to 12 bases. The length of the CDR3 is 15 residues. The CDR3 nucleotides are TGTGCCAGCAGTTACAGGGTGGCCTCCTACAATGAGCAGTTCTTC. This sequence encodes CASSYRVASYNEQFF.

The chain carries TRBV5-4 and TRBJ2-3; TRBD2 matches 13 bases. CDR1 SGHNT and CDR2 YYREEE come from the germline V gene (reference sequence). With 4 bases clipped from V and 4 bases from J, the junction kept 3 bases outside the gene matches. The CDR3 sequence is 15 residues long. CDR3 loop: CASSPLAGGPDTQYF. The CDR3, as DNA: TGTGCCAGCAGCCCACTAGCGGGAGGGCCAGATACGCAGTATTTT. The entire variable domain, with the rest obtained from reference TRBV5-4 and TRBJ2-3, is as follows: ETGVTQSPTHLIKTRGQQVTLRCSSQSGHNTVSWYQQALGQGPQFIFQYYREEENGRGNFPPRFSGLQFPNYSSELNVNALELDDSALYLCASSPLAGGPDTQYFGPGTRLTVL.

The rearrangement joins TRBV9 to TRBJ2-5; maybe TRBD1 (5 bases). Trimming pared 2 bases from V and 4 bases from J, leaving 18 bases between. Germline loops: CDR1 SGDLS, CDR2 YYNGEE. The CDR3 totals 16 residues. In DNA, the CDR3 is TGTGCCAGCAGCGTCAGGGCCTCTATTTCTTTAGAGACCCAGTACTTC. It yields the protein CASSVRASISLETQYF.

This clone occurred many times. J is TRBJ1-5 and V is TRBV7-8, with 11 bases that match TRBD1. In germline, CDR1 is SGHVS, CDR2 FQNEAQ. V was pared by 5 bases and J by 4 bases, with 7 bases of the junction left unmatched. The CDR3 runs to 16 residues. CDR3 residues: CASSRGTGGDNQPQHF. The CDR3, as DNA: TGTGCCAGCAGCCGAGGGACAGGGGGTGATAATCAGCCCCAGCATTTT.

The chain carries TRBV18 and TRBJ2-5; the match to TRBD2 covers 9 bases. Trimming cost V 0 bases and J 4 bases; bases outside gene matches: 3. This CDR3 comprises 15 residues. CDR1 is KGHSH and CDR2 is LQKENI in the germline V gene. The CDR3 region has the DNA TGTGCCAGCTCACCACCTAGCGGGAGTGGAGAGACCCAGTACTTC. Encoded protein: CASSPPSGSGETQYF.

CDR3 nucleotides: TGTGCCAGCAGCTACAGGGATAGCAATCAGCCCCAGCATTTT. Translation gives CASSYRDSNQPQHF. The chain couples TRBV7-2 to TRBJ1-5; D is perhaps TRBD1 (6 bases). V shed 4 bases and J shed 0 bases, with 7 bases lying between them. CDR3 size: 14 residues. CDR1 is SGHTA, CDR2 FQGNSA, per germline.

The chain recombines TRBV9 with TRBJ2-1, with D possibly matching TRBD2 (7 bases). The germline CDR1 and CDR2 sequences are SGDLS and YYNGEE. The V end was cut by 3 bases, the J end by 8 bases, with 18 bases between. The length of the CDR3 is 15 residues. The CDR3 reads CASSDRGRGVDEQFF. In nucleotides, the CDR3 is TGTGCCAGCAGCGATCGAGGGAGGGGGGTGGATGAGCAGTTCTTC.

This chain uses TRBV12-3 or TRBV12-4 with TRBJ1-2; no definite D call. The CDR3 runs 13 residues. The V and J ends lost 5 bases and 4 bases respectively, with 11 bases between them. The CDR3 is CASSPGLLYGYTF. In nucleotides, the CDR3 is TGTGCCAGCAGTCCCGGACTACTCTATGGCTACACCTTC.

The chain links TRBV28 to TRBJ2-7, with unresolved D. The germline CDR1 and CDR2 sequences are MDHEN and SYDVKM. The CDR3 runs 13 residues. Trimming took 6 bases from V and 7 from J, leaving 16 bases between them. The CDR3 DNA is TGTGCCAGCAGAGCTTGGCCGGGTAATGAGCAGTACTTC. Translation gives CASRAWPGNEQYF.

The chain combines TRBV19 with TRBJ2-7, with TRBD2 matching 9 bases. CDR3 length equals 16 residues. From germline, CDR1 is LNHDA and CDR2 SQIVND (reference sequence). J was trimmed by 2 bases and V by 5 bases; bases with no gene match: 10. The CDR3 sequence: CASSDSGSPRPYEQYF. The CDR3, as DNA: TGTGCCAGTAGTGATAGCGGGAGCCCGAGGCCCTACGAGCAGTACTTC.

CDR3 amino acids: CASSLQGKYGYTF. CDR3 sequence (DNA): TGTGCCAGCAGTCTACAGGGAAAATATGGCTACACCTTC. V usage is TRBV6-5 and J usage is TRBJ1-2; possibly TRBD1 for D (6 bases). The CDR3 is 13 residues long. V lost 5 bases to trimming and J lost 5 bases, with 12 bases between them. From germline, CDR1 is MNHEY and CDR2 SVGAGI.

CDR3: CASSQGWRGRETQYF. The DNA for the CDR3 is TGTGCCAGCAGCCAAGGATGGCGGGGGAGGGAGACCCAGTACTTC. This sequence joins TRBV3-1 (or the pseudogene TRBV3-2) and TRBJ2-5; 7 positions match TRBD2. The CDR3 has 15 amino acids. The germline V gene has CDR1 LGHDT and CDR2 YNNKEL (reference sequence). The trim removed 1 base at V and 5 bases at J, leaving 7 bases unmatched.

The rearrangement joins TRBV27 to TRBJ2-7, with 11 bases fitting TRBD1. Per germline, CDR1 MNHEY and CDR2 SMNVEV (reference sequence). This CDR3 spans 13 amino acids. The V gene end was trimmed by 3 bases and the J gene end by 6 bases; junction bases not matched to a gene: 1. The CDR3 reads CASSLGQGVEQYF. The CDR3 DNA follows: TGTGCCAGCAGTTTGGGACAGGGGGTCGAGCAGTACTTC.

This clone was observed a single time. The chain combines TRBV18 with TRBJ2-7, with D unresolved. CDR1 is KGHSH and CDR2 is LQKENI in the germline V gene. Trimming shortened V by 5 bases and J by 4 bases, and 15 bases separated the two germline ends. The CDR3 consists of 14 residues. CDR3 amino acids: CASSEQTPAYEQYF. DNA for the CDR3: TGTGCCAGCTCAGAACAGACGCCTGCATACGAGCAGTACTTC.

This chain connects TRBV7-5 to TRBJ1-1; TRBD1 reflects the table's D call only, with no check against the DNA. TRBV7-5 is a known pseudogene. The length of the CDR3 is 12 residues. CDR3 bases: TGTGCCAGAAGCCGACAGGACACTGAAGCTTTCTTT. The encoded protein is CARSRQDTEAFF.

The CDR3 region has the DNA TGTGCCACCGCGGGGGGGGAAAGCTATGGCTACACCTTC. Translated, it gives CATAGGESYGYTF. The rearrangement joins TRBV10-3 to TRBJ1-2; maybe TRBD1 (5 bases). V was trimmed by 10 bases and J by 4 bases, leaving 16 bases between them. Germline lookup yields CDR1 ENHRY and CDR2 SYGVKD. This CDR3 has 13 amino acids.

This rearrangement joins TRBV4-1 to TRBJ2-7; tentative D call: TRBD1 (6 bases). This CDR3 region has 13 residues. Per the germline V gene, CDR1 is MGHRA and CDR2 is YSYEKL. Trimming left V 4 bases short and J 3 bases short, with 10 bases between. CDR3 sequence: CASSRDTNYEQYF. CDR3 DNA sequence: TGCGCCAGCAGCCGGGACACAAACTACGAGCAGTACTTC.

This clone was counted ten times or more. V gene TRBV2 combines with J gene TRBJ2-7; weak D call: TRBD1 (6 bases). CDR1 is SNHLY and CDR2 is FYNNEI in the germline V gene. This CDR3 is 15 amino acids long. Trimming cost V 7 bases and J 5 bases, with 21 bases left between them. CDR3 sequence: CASKKWGKGVDEQYF. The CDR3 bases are TGTGCCAGCAAAAAGTGGGGAAAGGGGGTGGACGAGCAGTACTTC.

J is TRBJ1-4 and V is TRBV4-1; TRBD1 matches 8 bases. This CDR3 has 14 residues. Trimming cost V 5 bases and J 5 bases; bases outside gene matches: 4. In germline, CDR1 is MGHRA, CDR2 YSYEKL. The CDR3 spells CASSNRGANEKLFF. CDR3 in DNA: TGCGCCAGCAGCAACAGGGGGGCGAATGAAAAACTGTTTTTT.

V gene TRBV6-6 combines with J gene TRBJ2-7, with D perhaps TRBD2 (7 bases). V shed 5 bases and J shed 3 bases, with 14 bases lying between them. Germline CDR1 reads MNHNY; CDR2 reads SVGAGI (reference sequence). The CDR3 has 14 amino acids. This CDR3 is CASSPRGADYEQYF. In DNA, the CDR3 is TGTGCCAGCAGTCCACGGGGGGCCGACTACGAGCAGTACTTC.

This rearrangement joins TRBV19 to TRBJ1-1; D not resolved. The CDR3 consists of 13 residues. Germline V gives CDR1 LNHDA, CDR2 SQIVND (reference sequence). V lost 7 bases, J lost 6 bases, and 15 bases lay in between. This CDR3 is CASTSRGISEAFF. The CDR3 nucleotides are TGTGCCAGTACCTCCCGGGGTATTTCTGAAGCTTTCTTT.

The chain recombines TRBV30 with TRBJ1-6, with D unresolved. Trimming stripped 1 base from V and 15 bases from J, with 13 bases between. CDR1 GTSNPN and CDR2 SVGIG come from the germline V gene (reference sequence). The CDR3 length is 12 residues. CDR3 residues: CAWSAQVSRLHF. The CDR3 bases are TGTGCCTGGAGTGCCCAGGTGTCGCGCCTCCACTTT.

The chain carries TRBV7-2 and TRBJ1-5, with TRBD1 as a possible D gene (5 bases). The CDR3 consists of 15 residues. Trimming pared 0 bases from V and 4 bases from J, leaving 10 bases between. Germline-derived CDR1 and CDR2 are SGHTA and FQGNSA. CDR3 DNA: TGTGCCAGCAGCTTAGCTTGGACACCGAATCAGCCCCAGCATTTT. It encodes CASSLAWTPNQPQHF.

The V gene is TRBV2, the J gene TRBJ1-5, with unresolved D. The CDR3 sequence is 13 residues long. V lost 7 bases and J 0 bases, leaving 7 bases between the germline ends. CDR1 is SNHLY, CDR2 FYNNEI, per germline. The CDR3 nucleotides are TGTGCCAGCAAAGCTGATAGCAATCAGCCCCAGCATTTT. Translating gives CASKADSNQPQHF.